The table lists the clone carrying this T cell receptor beta chain with a few counts. This sample also contains other DNA sequences that code for the same CDR3. This sample was included in a study of Ad26.COV2.S vaccination and SARS-CoV-2 variants. Using immunoSEQ multiplex PCR, the repertoire was profiled, and TCRdb retains in-frame clones only, with some absent. The sample consists of some 45,000 clones, about 83% of them appearing once. The ends lost 5 bases at V and 2 bases at J; junction bases unmatched: 2. Germline V CDR1 and CDR2: KGHSH, LQKENI. This CDR3 has 13 amino acids. The source is a human donor who had recovered from COVID-19. This sequence joins TRBV18 and TRBJ1-2, with 7 bases identical to TRBD1. The specimen comprised peripheral blood, sampled after recovery from COVID-19. Here the CDR3 DNA reads TGTGCCAGCTCATCGGGACAGAACTATGGCTACACCTTC. Its translation is CASSSGQNYGYTF.